The 12 T cell receptor beta chains reported below all come from one sample, sequenced in a study of regulatory T cells. The PCR used 52 TRBV and 13 TRBJ primers. Libraries were prepared by immunoSEQ multiplex PCR; TCRdb keeps only in-frame clonotypes and omits some of them. The table lists approximately 6,100 clones, approximately 90% of them singletons. General study points: Compared with autologous conventional CD4+ cells and control regulatory cells, CD3G-deficient regulatory T cells showed reduced diversity.

These receptors lack a known antigen. The sequenced sample was CD4+ Tregs sorted from blood. The receptors derive from a person between 18 and 30 years old with CD3G deficiency.

The rearrangement joins TRBV6-6 to TRBJ1-3; no firm D call. Germline CDR1 reads MNHNY; CDR2 reads SVGAGI (reference sequence). V shed 2 bases and J shed 3 bases, with 8 bases lying between them. The CDR3 sequence is 14 residues long. This CDR3 is CASSYGQSGNTIYF. The CDR3 DNA is TGTGCCAGCAGTTACGGTCAAAGTGGAAACACCATATATTTT.

The J gene is TRBJ2-7, the V gene TRBV6-1; D is unclear. CDR1 is MNHNS, CDR2 SASEGT, per germline. The V end was cut by 6 bases, the J end by 4 bases, with 7 bases between. CDR3 length: 11 residues. CDR3 region: CASRWIYEQYF. The CDR3 region has the DNA TGTGCCAGCAGGTGGATTTACGAGCAGTACTTC.

The V call is TRBV5-1, the J call TRBJ2-3; 7 bases are a match to TRBD2. The CDR3 loop spans 16 amino acids. The germline V gene encodes CDR1 SGHRS and CDR2 YFSETQ. The V segment lost 0 bases and the J segment 1 base; nucleotides outside the gene matches: 5. DNA for the CDR3: TGCGCCAGCAGCTTGGTGAGCGGGACTGGCACAGATACGCAGTATTTT. Protein sequence: CASSLVSGTGTDTQYF.

This chain links TRBV7-8 with TRBJ1-1; D remains ambiguous. Trimming took off 1 base at V and 1 base at J, with 16 bases between the two ends. In germline, CDR1 is SGHVS, CDR2 FQNEAQ. The CDR3 has 17 residues. The CDR3 sequence: CASSLGRLGRGNTEAFF. The CDR3 nucleotides are TGTGCCAGCAGCTTAGGGAGATTAGGGAGAGGGAACACTGAAGCTTTCTTT. The whole variable domain, remainder taken from reference TRBV7-8 and TRBJ1-1, is GAGVSQSPRYKVAKRGQDVALRCDPISGHVSLFWYQQALGQGPEFLTYFQNEAQLDKSGLPSDRFFAERPEGSVSTLKIQRTQQEDSAVYLCASSLGRLGRGNTEAFFGQGTRLTVV.

This CDR3 reads CASSTGQGAKQYF. For the CDR3, the DNA is TGCGCCAGCAGCACAGGACAGGGCGCAAAGCAGTATTTT. The chain couples TRBV5-1 to TRBJ2-3; TRBD1 matches 8 bases. The length of the CDR3 is 13 residues. V shed 4 bases and J 11 bases; nucleotides not matched to a gene: 9. Germline CDR1 reads SGHRS; CDR2 reads YFSETQ. The full variable domain, rest sourced from reference TRBV5-1 and TRBJ2-3, is KAGVTQTPRYLIKTRGQQVTLSCSPISGHRSVSWYQQTPGQGLQFLFEYFSETQRNKGNFPGRFSGRQFSNSRSEMNVSTLELGDSALYLCASSTGQGAKQYFGPGTRLTVL.

The chain joins TRBV19 to TRBJ1-2, with 11 bases matching TRBD1. The CDR3 runs to 15 residues. Looked up from germline, CDR1 is LNHDA and CDR2 is SQIVND (reference sequence). The V and J ends lost 8 bases and 2 bases, in that order; junction bases with no gene match: 7. CDR3: CASRPGQGVNYGYTF. In nucleotides, the CDR3 is TGTGCCAGTCGTCCGGGACAGGGGGTAAACTATGGCTACACCTTC.

The gene calls are TRBV28 and TRBJ1-1; weak D call: TRBD1 (6 bases). Trimming pared 10 bases from V and 1 base from J, leaving 19 bases between. Germline lookup yields CDR1 MDHEN and CDR2 SYDVKM. The CDR3 is 15 residues long. In nucleotides, the CDR3 is TGTGCCACTGCGGGTTCCGAGGGGGAGAACACTGAAGCTTTCTTT. It translates to CATAGSEGENTEAFF.

This clone appeared once. The J gene is TRBJ2-1, the V gene TRBV27; TRBD2 matches at 7 bases. The J segment lost 9 bases and the V segment lost 7 bases, leaving 15 bases of the junction unmatched. Per germline, CDR1 MNHEY and CDR2 SMNVEV (reference sequence). The CDR3 runs to 15 residues. The CDR3 loop reads CASTRWGGKFGEQFF. The CDR3 DNA reads as TGTGCCAGCACCCGCTGGGGGGGGAAGTTCGGTGAGCAGTTCTTC.

The J gene is TRBJ2-3, the V gene TRBV27; possibly TRBD2 for D (5 bases). Trimming removed 2 bases at V and 3 bases at J, with 6 bases between. This CDR3 is 13 amino acids long. The germline gives CDR1 MNHEY, CDR2 SMNVEV (reference sequence). In DNA form, the CDR3 reads TGTGCCAGCAGTTTACGAGGGACAGATACGCAGTATTTT. Amino acid sequence: CASSLRGTDTQYF.

This rearrangement joins TRBV6-1 to TRBJ1-2; the D gene is possibly TRBD1 (5 bases). V gave up 2 bases and J gave up 1 base, with 14 bases separating them. The CDR3 runs 16 residues. The germline CDR1 and CDR2 sequences are MNHNS and SASEGT. CDR3 DNA: TGTGCCAGCAGTGAATTGGGGGGGACCCATAACTATGGCTACACCTTC. Amino acids: CASSELGGTHNYGYTF.

The CDR3 sequence: CASSPAGTTGEQFF. The DNA for the CDR3 is TGTGCCAGCTCACCCGCCGGGACTACTGGTGAGCAGTTCTTC. The chain is built from TRBV18 and TRBJ2-1, with 7 bases lining up with TRBD2. V was clipped by 3 bases and J by 9 bases; unmatched bases: 8. Per the germline V gene, CDR1 is KGHSH and CDR2 is LQKENI. The CDR3 sequence is 14 residues long.

The chain is built from TRBV28 and TRBJ1-1; a possible D gene is TRBD1 (6 bases). The CDR3 runs 14 residues. Germline values: CDR1 MDHEN, CDR2 SYDVKM. V was cut by 2 bases and J by 4 bases, with 11 bases left in between. The CDR3 nucleotides read TGTGCCAGCAGTTTAGGGGGGCGAGGCACTGAAGCTTTCTTT. Its translation is CASSLGGRGTEAFF.